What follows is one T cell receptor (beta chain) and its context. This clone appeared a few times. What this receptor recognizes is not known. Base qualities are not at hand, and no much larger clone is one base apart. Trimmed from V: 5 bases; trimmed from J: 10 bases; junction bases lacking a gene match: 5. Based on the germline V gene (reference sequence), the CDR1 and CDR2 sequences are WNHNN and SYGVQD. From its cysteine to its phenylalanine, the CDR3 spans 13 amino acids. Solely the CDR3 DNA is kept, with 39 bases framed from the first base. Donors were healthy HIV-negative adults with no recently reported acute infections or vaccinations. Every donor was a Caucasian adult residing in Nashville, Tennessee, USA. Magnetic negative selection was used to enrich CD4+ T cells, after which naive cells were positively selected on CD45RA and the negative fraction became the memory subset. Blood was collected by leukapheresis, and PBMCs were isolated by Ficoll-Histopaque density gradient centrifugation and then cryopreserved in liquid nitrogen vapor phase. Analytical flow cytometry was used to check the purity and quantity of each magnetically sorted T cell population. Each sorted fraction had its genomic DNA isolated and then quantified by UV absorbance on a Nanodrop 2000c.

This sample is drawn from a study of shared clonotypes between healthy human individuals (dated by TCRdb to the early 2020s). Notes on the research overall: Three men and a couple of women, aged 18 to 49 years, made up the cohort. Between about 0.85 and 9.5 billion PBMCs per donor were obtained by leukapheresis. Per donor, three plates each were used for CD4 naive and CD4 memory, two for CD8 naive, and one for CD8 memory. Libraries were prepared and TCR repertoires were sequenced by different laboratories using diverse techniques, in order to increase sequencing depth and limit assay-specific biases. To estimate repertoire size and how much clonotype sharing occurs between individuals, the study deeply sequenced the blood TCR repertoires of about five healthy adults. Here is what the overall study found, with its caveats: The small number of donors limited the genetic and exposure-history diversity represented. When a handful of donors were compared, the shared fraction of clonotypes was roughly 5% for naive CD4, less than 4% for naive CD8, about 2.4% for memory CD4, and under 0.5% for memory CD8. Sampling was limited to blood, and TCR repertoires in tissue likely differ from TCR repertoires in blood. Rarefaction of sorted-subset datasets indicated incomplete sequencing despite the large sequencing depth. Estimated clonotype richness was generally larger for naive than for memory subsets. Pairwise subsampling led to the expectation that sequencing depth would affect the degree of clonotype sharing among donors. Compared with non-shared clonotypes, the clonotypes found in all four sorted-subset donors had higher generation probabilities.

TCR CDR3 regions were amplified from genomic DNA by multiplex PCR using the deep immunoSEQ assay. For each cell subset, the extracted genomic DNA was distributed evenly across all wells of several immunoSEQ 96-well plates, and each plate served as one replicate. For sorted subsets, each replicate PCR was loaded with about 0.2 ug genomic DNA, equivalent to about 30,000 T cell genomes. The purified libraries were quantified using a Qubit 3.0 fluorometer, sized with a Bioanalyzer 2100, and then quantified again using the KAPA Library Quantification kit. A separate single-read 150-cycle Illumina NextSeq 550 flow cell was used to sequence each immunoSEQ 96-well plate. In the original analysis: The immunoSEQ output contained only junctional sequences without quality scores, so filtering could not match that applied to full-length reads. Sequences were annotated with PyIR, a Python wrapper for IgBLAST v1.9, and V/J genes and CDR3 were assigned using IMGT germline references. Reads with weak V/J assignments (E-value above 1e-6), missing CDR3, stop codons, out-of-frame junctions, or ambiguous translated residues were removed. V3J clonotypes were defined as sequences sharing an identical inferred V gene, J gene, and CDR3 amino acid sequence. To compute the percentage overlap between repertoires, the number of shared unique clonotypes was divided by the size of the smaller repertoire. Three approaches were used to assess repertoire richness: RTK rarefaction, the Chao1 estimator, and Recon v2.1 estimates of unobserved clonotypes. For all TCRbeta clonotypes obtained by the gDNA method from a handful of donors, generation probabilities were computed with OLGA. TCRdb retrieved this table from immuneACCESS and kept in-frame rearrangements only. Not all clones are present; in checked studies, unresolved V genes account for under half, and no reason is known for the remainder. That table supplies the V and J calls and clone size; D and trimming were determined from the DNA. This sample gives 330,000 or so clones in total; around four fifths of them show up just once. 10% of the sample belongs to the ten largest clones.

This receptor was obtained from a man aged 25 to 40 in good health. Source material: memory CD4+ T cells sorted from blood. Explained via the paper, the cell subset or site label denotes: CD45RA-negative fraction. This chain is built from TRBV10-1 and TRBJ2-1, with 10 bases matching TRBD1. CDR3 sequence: CASSRTGGSEQFF. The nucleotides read TGCGCCAGCAGTAGGACAGGGGGAAGCGAGCAGTTCTTC.